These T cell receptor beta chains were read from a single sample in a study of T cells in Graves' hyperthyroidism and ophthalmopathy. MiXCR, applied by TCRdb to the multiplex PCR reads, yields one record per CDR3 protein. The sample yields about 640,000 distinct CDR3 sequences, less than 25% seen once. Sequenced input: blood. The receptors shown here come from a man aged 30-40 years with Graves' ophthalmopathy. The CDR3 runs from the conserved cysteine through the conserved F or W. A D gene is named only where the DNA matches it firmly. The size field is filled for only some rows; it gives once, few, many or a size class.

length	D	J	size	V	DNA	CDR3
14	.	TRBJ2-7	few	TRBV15	TGTGCCACCAGCAGAGAACAGGATTGGTACGAGCAGTACTTC	CATSREQDWYEQYF
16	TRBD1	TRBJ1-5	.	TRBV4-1	TGCGCCAGCAGCCTCGGGCCGGGACAGGGTGATCAGCCCCAGCATTTT	CASSLGPGQGDQPQHF
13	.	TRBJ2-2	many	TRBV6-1	TGTGCCAGCAGTGAGTTTCGGCTCGGGGAGCTGTTTTTT	CASSEFRLGELFF
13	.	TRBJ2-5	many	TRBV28	TGTGCCAGCAGTTTAAAGGGTTGGGAGACCCAGTACTTC	CASSLKGWETQYF
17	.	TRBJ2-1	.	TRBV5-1	TGCGCCAGCAGCTTGCAGGCAACCGGGAGCTCCTACAATGAGCAGTTCTTC	CASSLQATGSSYNEQFF
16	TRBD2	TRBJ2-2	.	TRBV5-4	TGTGCCAGCAGCGATAAGCGGGAGGGGAACACCGGGGAGCTGTTTTTT	CASSDKREGNTGELFF
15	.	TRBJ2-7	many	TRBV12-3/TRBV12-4	TGTGCCAGCAGTTTTCCGGGAACGGGTCTCTACGAGCAGTACTTC	CASSFPGTGLYEQYF
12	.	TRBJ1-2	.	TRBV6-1	TGTGCCAGCACTCAGGGGACTGGTGGCTACACCTTC	CASTQGTGGYTF
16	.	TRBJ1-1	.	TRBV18	TGTGCCAGCTCACCCGCTACATCATACATGAACACTGAAGCTTTCTTT	CASSPATSYMNTEAFF
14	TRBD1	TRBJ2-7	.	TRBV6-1	TGTGCCAGTTCTCGGGATGAACAGGGGGCGGGGCAGTACTTC	CASSRDEQGAGQYF
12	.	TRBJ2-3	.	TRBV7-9	TGTGCCAGCAGCCACCCCGCGGGCACGCAGTATTTT	CASSHPAGTQYF
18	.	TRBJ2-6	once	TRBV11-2	TGTGCCAGCAGCCTCCGTACCACAGGGAGCTCTGGGGCCAACGTCCTGACTTTC	CASSLRTTGSSGANVLTF
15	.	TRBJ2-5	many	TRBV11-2	TGTGCCAGCAGCTTCTCGGGAGCGATCCAAGAGACCCAGTACTTC	CASSFSGAIQETQYF
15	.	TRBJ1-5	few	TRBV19	TGTGCCAGTAGTCCTGCCCAGGGAAGCAATCAGCCCCAGCATTTT	CASSPAQGSNQPQHF
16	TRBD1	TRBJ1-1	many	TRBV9	TGTGCCAGCAGCGAGGGACAGACTCGCTCGAACACTGAAGCTTTCTTT	CASSEGQTRSNTEAFF
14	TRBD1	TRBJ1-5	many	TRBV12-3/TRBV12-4	TGTGCCAGCAGTTTATTGGCAGGGGGAGGCCCCCAGCATTTT	CASSLLAGGGPQHF
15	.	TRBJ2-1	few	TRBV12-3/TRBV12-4	TGTGCCAGCAGACCACTAGGGAGCTCCTACAATGAGCAGTTCTTC	CASRPLGSSYNEQFF
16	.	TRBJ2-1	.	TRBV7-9	TGTGCCAGCAGCTTTGGACAGTGGAGCTCCTACAATGAGCAGTTCTTC	CASSFGQWSSYNEQFF
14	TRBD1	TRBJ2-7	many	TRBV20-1	TGCAGTGCTAGAGATGGACAGGGAATCCGCGAGCAGTACTTC	CSARDGQGIREQYF
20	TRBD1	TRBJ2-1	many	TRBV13	TGTGCCAGCAGCTTGACGAAGGGACAGGGCCACCTAGAATCCTACAATGAGCAGTTCTTC	CASSLTKGQGHLESYNEQFF
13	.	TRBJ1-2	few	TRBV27	TGTGCCAGCAGTTTGGGGAAGGGGGATGGCTACACCTTC	CASSLGKGDGYTF
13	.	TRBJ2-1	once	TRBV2	TGTGCCAGCAGTCCGTACAGGACGAATGAGCAGTTCTTC	CASSPYRTNEQFF
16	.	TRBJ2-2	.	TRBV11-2	TGTGCCAGCAGCTTAGATCTCGCAGGGGTCACCGGGGAGCTGTTTTTT	CASSLDLAGVTGELFF
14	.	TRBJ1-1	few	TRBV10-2	TGCGCCAGCAGTGGGGGGGGGTGGGGCACTGAAGCTTTCTTT	CASSGGGWGTEAFF
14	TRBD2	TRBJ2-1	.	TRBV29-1	TGCAGCGTTCAGAGCGGGAGTCAGTACAATGAGCAGTTCTTC	CSVQSGSQYNEQFF
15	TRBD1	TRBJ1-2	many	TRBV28	TGTGCCAGCAGTGGACCGGGACAGGCGCATGATGGCTACACCTTC	CASSGPGQAHDGYTF
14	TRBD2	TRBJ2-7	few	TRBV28	TGTGCCAGCAGACTAGCGGGATCCTTGCACGAGCAGTACTTC	CASRLAGSLHEQYF
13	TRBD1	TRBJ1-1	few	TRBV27	TGTGCCAGCAGTGGGACAGGGCGCATTGAAGCTTTCTTT	CASSGTGRIEAFF
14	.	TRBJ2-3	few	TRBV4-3	TGCGCCAGCAGCATGAGCGGTGGCACAGATACGCAGTATTTT	CASSMSGGTDTQYF
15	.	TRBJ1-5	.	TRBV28	TGTGCCAGCAGAAGGCAGTTTTTTAGCAATCAGCCCCAGCATTTT	CASRRQFFSNQPQHF
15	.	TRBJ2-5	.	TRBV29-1	TGCAGCGTGAACCCATCGGGCAGAAGGGCAGAGACCCAGTACTTC	CSVNPSGRRAETQYF
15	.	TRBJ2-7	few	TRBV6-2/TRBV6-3	TGTGCCAGCAGGAGGACAGATGGGGGACAACGCGAGCAGTACTTC	CASRRTDGGQREQYF